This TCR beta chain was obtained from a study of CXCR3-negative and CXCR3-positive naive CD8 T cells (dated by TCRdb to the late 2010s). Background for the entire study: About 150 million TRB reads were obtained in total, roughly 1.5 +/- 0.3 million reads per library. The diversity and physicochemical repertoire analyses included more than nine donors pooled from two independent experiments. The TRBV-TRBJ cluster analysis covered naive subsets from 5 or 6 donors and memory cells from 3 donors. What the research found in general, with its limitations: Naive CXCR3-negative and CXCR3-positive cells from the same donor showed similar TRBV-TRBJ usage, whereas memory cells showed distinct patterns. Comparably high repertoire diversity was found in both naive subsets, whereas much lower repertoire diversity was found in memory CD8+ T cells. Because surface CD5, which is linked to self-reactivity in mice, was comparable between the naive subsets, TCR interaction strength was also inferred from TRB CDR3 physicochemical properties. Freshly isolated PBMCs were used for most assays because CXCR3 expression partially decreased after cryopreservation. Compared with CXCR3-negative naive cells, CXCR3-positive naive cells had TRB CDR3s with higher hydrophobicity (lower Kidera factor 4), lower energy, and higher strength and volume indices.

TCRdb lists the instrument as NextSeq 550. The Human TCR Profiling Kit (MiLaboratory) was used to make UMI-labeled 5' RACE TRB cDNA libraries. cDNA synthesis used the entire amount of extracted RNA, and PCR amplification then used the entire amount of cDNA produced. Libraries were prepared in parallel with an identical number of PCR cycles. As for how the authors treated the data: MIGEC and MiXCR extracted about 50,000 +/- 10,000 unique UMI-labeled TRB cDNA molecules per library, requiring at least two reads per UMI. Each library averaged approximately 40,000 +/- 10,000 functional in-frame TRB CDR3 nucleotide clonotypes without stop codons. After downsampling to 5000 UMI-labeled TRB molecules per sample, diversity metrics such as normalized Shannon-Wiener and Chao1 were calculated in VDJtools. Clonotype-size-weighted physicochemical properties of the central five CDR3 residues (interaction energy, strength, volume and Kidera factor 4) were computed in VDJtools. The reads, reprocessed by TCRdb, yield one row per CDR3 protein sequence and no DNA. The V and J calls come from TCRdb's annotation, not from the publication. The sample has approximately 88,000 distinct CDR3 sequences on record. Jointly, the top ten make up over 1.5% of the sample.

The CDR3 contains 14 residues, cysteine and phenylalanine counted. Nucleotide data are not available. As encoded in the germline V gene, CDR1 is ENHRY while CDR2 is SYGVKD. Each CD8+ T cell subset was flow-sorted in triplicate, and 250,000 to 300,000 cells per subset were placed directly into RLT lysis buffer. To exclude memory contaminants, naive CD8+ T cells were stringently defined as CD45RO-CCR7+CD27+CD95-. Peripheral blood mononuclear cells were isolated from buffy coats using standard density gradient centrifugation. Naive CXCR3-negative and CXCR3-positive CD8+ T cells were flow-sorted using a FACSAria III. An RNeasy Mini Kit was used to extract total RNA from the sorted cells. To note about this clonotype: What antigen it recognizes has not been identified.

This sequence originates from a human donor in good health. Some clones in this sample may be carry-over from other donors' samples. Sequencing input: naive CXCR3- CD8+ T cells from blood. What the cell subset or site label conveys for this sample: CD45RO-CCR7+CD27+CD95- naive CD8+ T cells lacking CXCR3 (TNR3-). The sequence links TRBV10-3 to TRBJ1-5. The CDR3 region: CAISESSGSQPQHF.